The 20 T cell receptor beta chains listed next were all sequenced from one sample in a study of blood T cell dynamics during melanoma immunotherapy. The repertoire was sequenced with immunoSEQ multiplex PCR; TCRdb's copy has only in-frame clones and lacks some. The sample lists around 12,000 clones; approximately 84% were seen once. As to time point: pre-treatment baseline. The starting material was blood, obtained from a patient treated with checkpoint blockade. These receptors were taken from a human donor with melanoma.

V is TRBV5-1 and J is TRBJ1-2; 10 bases are a match to TRBD1. The junction had 2 bases not matched to a gene; V was cut back by 4 bases and J by 2 bases. The length of the CDR3 is 14 residues. Germline lookup yields CDR1 SGHRS and CDR2 YFSETQ. The CDR3: CASSRTGGNYGYTF. The CDR3 nucleotides read TGCGCCAGCAGCCGGACAGGGGGGAACTATGGCTACACCTTC. Full variable domain (rest looked up from reference TRBV5-1 and TRBJ1-2): KAGVTQTPRYLIKTRGQQVTLSCSPISGHRSVSWYQQTPGQGLQFLFEYFSETQRNKGNFPGRFSGRQFSNSRSEMNVSTLELGDSALYLCASSRTGGNYGYTFGSGTRLTVV.

This chain uses TRBV19 with TRBJ2-7; 10 bases match TRBD2. CDR3 length: 14 residues. Germline V lookup: CDR1 LNHDA, CDR2 SQIVND (reference sequence). J was trimmed by 4 bases and V by 3 bases; bases with no gene match: 3. The chain's CDR3 is CASSILAGDYEQYF. CDR3 in DNA: TGTGCCAGTAGTATTCTAGCGGGGGATTACGAGCAGTACTTC.

The V call is TRBV10-3, the J call TRBJ1-4; 7 nucleotides line up with TRBD1. The CDR3 covers 19 residues. The ends lost 0 bases at V and 0 bases at J; junction bases unmatched: 10. In germline, CDR1 is ENHRY, CDR2 SYGVKD. Here the CDR3 reads CAISESAEGTVSTNEKLFF. For the CDR3, the DNA is TGTGCCATCAGTGAGTCGGCCGAGGGGACAGTGTCAACTAATGAAAAACTGTTTTTT.

This chain links TRBV29-1 with TRBJ2-5; D remains unclear. CDR3 length equals 10 residues. Germline CDR1 is SQVTM and CDR2 is ANQGSEA. The V and J ends lost 6 bases and 5 bases respectively, with 7 bases between them. The CDR3 bases are TGCAGCGTGGGTGAGGAGACCCAGTACTTC. Translating it yields CSVGEETQYF.

The CDR3 protein is CASSLGGGRGPYNEQFF. CDR3 sequence (DNA): TGTGCCAGCAGCTTAGGCGGCGGGAGAGGTCCCTACAATGAGCAGTTCTTC. J is TRBJ2-1 and V is TRBV7-2; 7 positions agree with TRBD2. CDR3 length: 17 residues. With V trimmed by 1 base and J by 2 bases, 8 bases remained unmatched. The V gene's germline CDR1 is SGHTA and CDR2 FQGNSA. The whole variable domain, filled in from reference TRBV7-2 and TRBJ2-1, reads GAGVSQSPSNKVTEKGKDVELRCDPISGHTALYWYRQSLGQGLEFLIYFQGNSAPDKSGLPSDRFSAERTGGSVSTLTIQRTQQEDSAVYLCASSLGGGRGPYNEQFFGPGTRLTVL.

The V gene is TRBV21-1, the J gene TRBJ1-3; TRBD1, the table's D call, was not compared with the DNA. TRBV21-1 is flagged as a pseudogene. The CDR3 is 15 residues long. CDR3 nucleotides: TGTGCCAGCAGCTCTCGGACAGGGTCAGGAAACACCATATATTTT. It translates to CASSSRTGSGNTIYF.

The chain carries TRBV7-9 and TRBJ2-7; TRBD2 is a possible D gene (5 bases). CDR3 length: 14 residues. Per germline, CDR1 SEHNR and CDR2 FQNEAQ (reference sequence). Between the trimmed V and J ends, which lost 5 bases and 2 bases, there was a span of 13 bases. The CDR3 DNA reads as TGTGCCAGCAGCCCCCCGGGATCCCCCTACGAGCAGTACTTC. It yields the protein CASSPPGSPYEQYF. Supplemented by reference TRBV7-9 and TRBJ2-7, the full variable domain reads DTGVSQNPRHKITKRGQNVTFRCDPISEHNRLYWYRQTLGQGPEFLTYFQNEAQLEKSRLLSDRFSAERPKGSFSTLEIQRTEQGDSAMYLCASSPPGSPYEQYFGPGTRLTVT.

The chain recombines TRBV19 with TRBJ1-4, with 7 positions matching TRBD1. Germline CDR1 LNHDA, CDR2 SQIVND (reference sequence). With V trimmed by 3 bases and J by 0 bases, 1 base remained unmatched. The CDR3 contains 15 residues. CDR3 nucleotide sequence: TGTGCCAGTAGTATCGGGACAGCAACTAATGAAAAACTGTTTTTT. Protein: CASSIGTATNEKLFF. Looking up the rest from reference TRBV19 and TRBJ1-4 gives the full variable domain: DGGITQSPKYLFRKEGQNVTLSCEQNLNHDAMYWYRQDPGQGLRLIYYSQIVNDFQKGDIAEGYSVSREKKESFPLTVTSAQKNPTAFYLCASSIGTATNEKLFFGSGTQLSVL.

This chain connects TRBV5-1 to TRBJ2-1, with TRBD2 identical over 9 bases. Trimming cost V 0 bases and J 8 bases; bases outside gene matches: 9. CDR3 size: 16 residues. Germline CDR1 SGHRS, CDR2 YFSETQ. The CDR3 region has the DNA TGCGCCAGCAGCTTGGTGGGGGTAGCGGGGGTATATGAGCAGTTCTTC. It encodes CASSLVGVAGVYEQFF.

This clone appeared once. The chain links TRBV28 to TRBJ2-5, with 9 bases matching TRBD1. CDR1 and CDR2 (germline): MDHEN, SYDVKM. This CDR3 contains 16 residues. Trimming took 3 bases from V and 1 from J; bases not matched to a gene: 6. In nucleotides, the CDR3 is TGTGCCAGCAGTTTGGGACAGGGCCAGGGCCAAGAGACCCAGTACTTC. The encoded protein is CASSLGQGQGQETQYF.

This rearrangement joins TRBV7-2 to TRBJ2-1; D may be TRBD2 (6 bases). Trimming took off 5 bases at V and 0 bases at J, with 14 bases between the two ends. In germline, CDR1 is SGHTA, CDR2 FQGNSA. The CDR3 sequence is 16 residues long. The CDR3 sequence is CASSPTRRGSYNEQFF. CDR3 nucleotide sequence: TGTGCCAGCAGCCCAACCCGGAGGGGCTCCTACAATGAGCAGTTCTTC.

The CDR3 sequence is CASSRSGGGETQYF. The DNA of the CDR3 is TGCGCCAGCAGTAGGAGCGGGGGGGGAGAGACCCAGTACTTC. The V gene is TRBV10-1, the J gene TRBJ2-5; 10 nucleotides match TRBD2. V trimming: 5 bases; J trimming: 4 bases; junction bases outside the gene matches: 4. Germline CDR1 WNHNN, CDR2 SYGVQD (reference sequence). The CDR3 covers 14 residues.

The CDR3 loop reads CASSWGTRGSGPGNTIYF. CDR3 DNA: TGTGCCAGCAGCTGGGGTACCCGAGGATCGGGCCCTGGAAACACCATATATTTT. The J gene is TRBJ1-3, the V gene TRBV5-6; no clear D. The length of the CDR3 is 18 residues. The V end lost 3 bases, the J end lost 2 bases, and 21 bases lay between the germline ends. CDR1 and CDR2 (germline): SGHDT, YYEEEE. Full variable domain (outside the CDR3, taken from reference TRBV5-6 and TRBJ1-3): DAGVTQSPTHLIKTRGQQVTLRCSPKSGHDTVSWYQQALGQGPQFIFQYYEEEERQRGNFPDRFSGHQFPNYSSELNVNALLLGDSALYLCASSWGTRGSGPGNTIYFGEGSWLTVV.

The rearrangement links TRBV5-1 to TRBJ2-5; 12 positions match TRBD2. CDR3 length: 16 residues. V lost 0 bases, J lost 2 bases, and 2 bases stayed unmatched. The germline V gene encodes CDR1 SGHRS and CDR2 YFSETQ. The CDR3 is CASSLELAGGQETQYF. CDR3 DNA: TGCGCCAGCAGCTTGGAACTAGCGGGAGGTCAAGAGACCCAGTACTTC.

V is TRBV14 and J is TRBJ1-1; no reliable D call. The germline gives CDR1 SGHDN, CDR2 FVKESK. The CDR3 loop spans 13 amino acids. V dropped 4 bases and J dropped 3 bases, with 9 bases sitting between them. CDR3 sequence: CASSRGPDTEAFF. CDR3 nucleotides: TGTGCCAGCAGCCGTGGGCCTGACACTGAAGCTTTCTTT.

V gene TRBV7-3 combines with J gene TRBJ1-4; D remains ambiguous. Germline V gives CDR1 SGHTA, CDR2 FQGTGA. With 1 base removed from V and 3 bases from J, the gap between germline ends came to 12 bases. The CDR3 totals 16 residues. CDR3: CASSLIGGKANEKLFF. For the CDR3, the DNA is TGTGCCAGCAGCTTAATCGGTGGCAAGGCTAATGAAAAACTGTTTTTT.

V gene TRBV7-3 combines with J gene TRBJ1-6; 7 bases match TRBD1. The germline V gene encodes CDR1 SGHTA and CDR2 FQGTGA. V lost 5 bases to trimming and J lost 9 bases; unmatched junction nucleotides: 13. The CDR3 is made up of 16 amino acids. The CDR3 DNA is TGTGCCAGCAGCGTTGTAGGGGGCTTTGTTGGTTCACCCCTCCACTTT. Residues: CASSVVGGFVGSPLHF. The whole variable domain, remainder taken from reference TRBV7-3 and TRBJ1-6, is GAGVSQTPSNKVTEKGKYVELRCDPISGHTALYWYRQSLGQGPEFLIYFQGTGAADDSGLPNDRFFAVRPEGSVSTLKIQRTERGDSAVYLCASSVVGGFVGSPLHFGNGTRLTVT.

The J gene is TRBJ2-1, the V gene TRBV7-9; possible D gene TRBD1, 6 bases. The CDR3 spans 17 residues. CDR1 is SEHNR, CDR2 FQNEAQ, per germline (reference sequence). V was clipped by 5 bases and J by 7 bases, with 24 bases between them. CDR3: CASSHRLAAGVSNEQFF. The CDR3 DNA is TGTGCCAGCAGCCACCGCCTTGCGGCAGGGGTGTCAAATGAGCAGTTCTTC.

CDR3 sequence: CASSLAQGSRGHEQYF. The CDR3 nucleotides are TGTGCCAGCAGCTTAGCGCAGGGATCTAGGGGGCACGAGCAGTACTTC. The chain couples TRBV7-9 to TRBJ2-7; 7 positions agree with TRBD1. This CDR3 spans 16 amino acids. V lost 0 bases and J lost 5; bases outside the gene matches: 10. The germline V gene has CDR1 SEHNR and CDR2 FQNEAQ (reference sequence).

This chain connects TRBV7-7 to TRBJ2-1; 10 nucleotides agree with TRBD2. V shed 2 bases, J shed 8 bases, and the junction held 6 bases outside the gene matches. CDR1 is SSHAT and CDR2 is FNYEAQ in the germline V gene (reference sequence). The CDR3 extends over 15 amino acids. CDR3 nucleotide sequence: TGTGCCAGCAGCTTAAGAGCGGGGGGGCTGGATGAGCAGTTCTTC. It codes for CASSLRAGGLDEQFF.